These 5 T cell receptor beta chains originate from one sample sequenced in a study of T cells in localized non-small cell lung cancer. Libraries were prepared by immunoSEQ multiplex PCR; TCRdb keeps only in-frame clonotypes and omits some of them. This sample yields around 18,000 clones, of which around 86% are seen a single time; over 25% belongs to the top ten. Source: peripheral blood, taken before any cancer treatment. All receptors come from a female donor at least 60 years old with stage I lung adenocarcinoma.

This chain connects TRBV29-1 to TRBJ2-2, with no clear D. In germline, CDR1 is SQVTM, CDR2 ANQGSEA. The CDR3 consists of 14 residues. With 1 base removed from V and 2 bases from J, the gap between germline ends came to 8 bases. This CDR3 reads CSVEAQYNTGELFF. CDR3 bases: TGCAGCGTTGAAGCACAGTACAACACCGGGGAGCTGTTTTTT.

The genes are TRBV5-1 and TRBJ1-2; weak D call: TRBD1 (6 bases). The V gene lost 3 bases and the J gene lost 8 bases, with 23 bases spanning the gap. This CDR3 has 16 amino acids. Germline lookup yields CDR1 SGHRS and CDR2 YFSETQ. The CDR3 sequence is CASSSLINRDPRGYTF. CDR3 DNA sequence: TGCGCCAGCAGCTCACTAATAAACAGGGACCCACGGGGCTACACCTTC.

This chain links TRBV7-2 with TRBJ2-4, with 8 nucleotides matching TRBD1. Unmatched junction bases numbered 12, after V lost 2 bases and J lost 6 bases. Germline loops: CDR1 SGHTA, CDR2 FQGNSA. The CDR3 loop spans 17 amino acids. The CDR3 is CASSLYWRAGGGNIQYF. The CDR3 bases are TGTGCCAGCAGCTTATACTGGAGGGCAGGGGGCGGAAACATTCAGTACTTC.

The chain recombines TRBV23-1 with TRBJ1-2, with D unclear. TRBV23-1 has ORF status, its function being uncertain. CDR3 length equals 13 residues. Trimming took 2 bases from V and 4 from J, leaving 8 bases between them. This CDR3 is CASSQTKPYGYTF. CDR3 nucleotide sequence: TGCGCCAGCAGTCAAACAAAACCCTATGGCTACACCTTC.

This chain uses TRBV7-9 with TRBJ2-7, with 12 bases that match TRBD1. There are 18 residues in the CDR3. Germline V gene sequence: CDR1 SEHNR, CDR2 FQNEAQ (reference sequence). V shed 1 base and J 0 bases; nucleotides not matched to a gene: 7. CDR3 protein: CASSLDLGQGAFSYEQYF. Written as DNA, the CDR3 is TGTGCCAGCAGCTTAGATCTGGGACAGGGGGCTTTCTCCTACGAGCAGTACTTC.